The clone carrying this TCR beta chain appeared a few times. As yet, its antigen is unknown. This entry comes from a study of identical twins. Study-wide points: These conclusions were based on statistical analysis (cross-sectional, not following the same donors). Those out-of-frame alpha sequences shared by twins showed an excess of low generation probability.

The CDR3 runs 13 residues. Germline V gene sequence: CDR1 SQVTM, CDR2 ANQGSEA. Unmatched junction bases numbered 4, after V lost 6 bases and J lost 1 base. TCRdb reprocessed the 5' RACE reads with MiXCR, giving one entry per CDR3 protein. In the table there are fewer than 650,000 distinct CDR3 sequences, about 7.6% of which are singletons. These same records also appear under a second study, on yellow fever vaccine responses in identical twins. Per that study: Twins reportedly showed a vaccine T cell response that seemed partly convergent and partly personalized.

The chain is built from TRBV29-1 and TRBJ2-5; 8 bases agree with TRBD1. The clonotype was recovered from a woman younger than 35 in good health. Sequencing was performed on PBMCs. Here the CDR3 DNA reads TGCAGCGTAGCGCAGGGGGCCCAAGAGACCCAGTACTTC. It yields the protein CSVAQGAQETQYF.